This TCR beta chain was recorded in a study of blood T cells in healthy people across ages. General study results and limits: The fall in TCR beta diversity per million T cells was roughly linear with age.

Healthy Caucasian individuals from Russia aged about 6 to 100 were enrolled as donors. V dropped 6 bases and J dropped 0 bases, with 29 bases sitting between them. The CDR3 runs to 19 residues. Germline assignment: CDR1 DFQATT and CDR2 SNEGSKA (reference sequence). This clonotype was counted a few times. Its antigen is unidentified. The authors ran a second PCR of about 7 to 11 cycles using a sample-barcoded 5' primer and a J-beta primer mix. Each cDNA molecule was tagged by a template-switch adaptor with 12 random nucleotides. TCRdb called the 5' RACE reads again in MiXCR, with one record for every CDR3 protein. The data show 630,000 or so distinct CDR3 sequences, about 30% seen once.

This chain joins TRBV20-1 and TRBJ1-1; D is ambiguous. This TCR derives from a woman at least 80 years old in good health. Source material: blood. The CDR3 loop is CSAKSSLAPGPYVNTEAFF. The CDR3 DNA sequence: TGCAGTGCCAAATCGTCCTTGGCCCCCGGGCCGTATGTGAACACTGAAGCTTTCTTT.